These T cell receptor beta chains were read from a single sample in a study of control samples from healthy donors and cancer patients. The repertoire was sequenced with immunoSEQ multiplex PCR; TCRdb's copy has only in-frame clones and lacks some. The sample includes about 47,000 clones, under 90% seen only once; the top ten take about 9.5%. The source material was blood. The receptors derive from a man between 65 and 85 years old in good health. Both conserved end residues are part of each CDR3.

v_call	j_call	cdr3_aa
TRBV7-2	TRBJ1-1	CASSLETVMNTEAFF
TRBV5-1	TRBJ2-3	CASSLQGFTDTQYF
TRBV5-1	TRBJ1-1	CASSLKRGTEAFF
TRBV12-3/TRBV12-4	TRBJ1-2	CASSLRGSDGYTF
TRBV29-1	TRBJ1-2	CSVRQGGYGYTF
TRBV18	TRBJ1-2	CASSPTGEGYTF
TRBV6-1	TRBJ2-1	CASSGGQGATYNEQFF
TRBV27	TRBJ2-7	CASSPISGPSYEQYF
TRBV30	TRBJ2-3	CAWRRRGVTDTQYF
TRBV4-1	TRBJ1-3	CASSHLAGGQNTIYF
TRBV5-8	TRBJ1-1	CASSLKRQNTEAFF
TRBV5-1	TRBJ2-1	CASSLLPSNEQFF
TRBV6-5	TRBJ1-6	CASSYSTLGSPLHF
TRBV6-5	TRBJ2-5	CASSLAGGQETQYF
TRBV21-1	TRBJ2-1	CASGRDSTYNEQFF
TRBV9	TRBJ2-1	CASSDNLNIAGGLYNEQFF
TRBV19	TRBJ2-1	CASSIDLGGGDEQFF
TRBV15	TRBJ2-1	CATSRGGLEGDVNEQFF
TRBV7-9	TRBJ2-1	CASSFLNGNEQFF
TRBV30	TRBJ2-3	CAWRLGGGPWGQYF
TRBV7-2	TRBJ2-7	CASSQGPGEQYF
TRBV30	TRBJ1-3	CAWSPGNTIYF
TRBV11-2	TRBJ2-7	CASSLEPGLAGGYPYEQYF
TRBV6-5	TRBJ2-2	CASSYRGTSDGELFF
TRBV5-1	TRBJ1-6	CASSLRGLDSPLHF
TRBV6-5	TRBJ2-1	CASSYVAGTYNEQFF
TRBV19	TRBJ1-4	CASSINPGNDEKLFF
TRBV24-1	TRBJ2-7	CATSDPGQGLGEQYF
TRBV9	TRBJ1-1	CASSPISLNTEAFF
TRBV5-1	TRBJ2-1	CASSLVFGYNEQFF
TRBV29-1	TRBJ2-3	CSVGRSRDRLNTQYF
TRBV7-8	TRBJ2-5	CASSPMPGQGVQETQYF
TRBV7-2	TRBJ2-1	CASRFNGGLASYNEQFF
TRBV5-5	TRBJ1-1	CASSFYSNTEAFF
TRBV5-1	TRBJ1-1	CASSLGSTEAFF
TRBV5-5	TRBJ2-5	CASSLAGTEETQYF
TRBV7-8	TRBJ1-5	CASSPGTGPDQPQHF
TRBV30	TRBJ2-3	CASPGLARDTQYF
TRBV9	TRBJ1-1	CASSVALGRGTEAFF
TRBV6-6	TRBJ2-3	CASSYNSRTDTQYF